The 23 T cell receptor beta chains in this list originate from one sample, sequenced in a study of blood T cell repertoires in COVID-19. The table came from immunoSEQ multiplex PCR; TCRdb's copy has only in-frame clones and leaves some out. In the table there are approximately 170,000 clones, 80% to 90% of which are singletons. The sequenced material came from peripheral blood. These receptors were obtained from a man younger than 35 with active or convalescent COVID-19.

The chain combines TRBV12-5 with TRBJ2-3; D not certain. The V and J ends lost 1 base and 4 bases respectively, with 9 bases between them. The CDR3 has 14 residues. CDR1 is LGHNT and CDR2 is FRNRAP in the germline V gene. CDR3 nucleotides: TGTGCTAGTGGTTTGGCCTTCTTTCCAGATACGCAGTATTTT. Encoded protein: CASGLAFFPDTQYF. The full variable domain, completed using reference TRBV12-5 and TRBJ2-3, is DARVTQTPRHKVTEMGQEVTMRCQPILGHNTVFWYRQTMMQGLELLAYFRNRAPLDDSGMPKDRFSAEMPDATLATLKIQPSEPRDSAVYFCASGLAFFPDTQYFGPGTRLTVL.

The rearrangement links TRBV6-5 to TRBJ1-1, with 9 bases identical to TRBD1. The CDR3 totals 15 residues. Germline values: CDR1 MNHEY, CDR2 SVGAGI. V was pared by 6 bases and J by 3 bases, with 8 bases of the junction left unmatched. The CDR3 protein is CASRSQQGADTEAFF. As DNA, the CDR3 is TGTGCCAGCAGATCCCAACAGGGGGCGGACACTGAAGCTTTCTTT.

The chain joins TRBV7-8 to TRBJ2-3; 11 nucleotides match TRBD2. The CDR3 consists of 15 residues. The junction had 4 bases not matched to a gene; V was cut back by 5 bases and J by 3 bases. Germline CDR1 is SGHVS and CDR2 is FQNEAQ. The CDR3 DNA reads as TGTGCCAGCAGCCCACTAGCGGGGGAGACAGATACGCAGTATTTT. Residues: CASSPLAGETDTQYF.

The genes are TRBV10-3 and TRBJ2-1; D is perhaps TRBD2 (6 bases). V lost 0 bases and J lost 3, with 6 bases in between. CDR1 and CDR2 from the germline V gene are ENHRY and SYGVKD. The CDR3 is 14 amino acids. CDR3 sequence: CAISESEGYNEQFF. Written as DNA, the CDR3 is TGTGCCATCAGTGAGTCGGAGGGCTACAATGAGCAGTTCTTC.

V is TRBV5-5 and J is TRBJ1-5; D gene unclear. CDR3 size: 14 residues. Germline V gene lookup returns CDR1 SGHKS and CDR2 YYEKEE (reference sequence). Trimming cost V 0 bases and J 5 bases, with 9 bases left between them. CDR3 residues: CASSLVLLDQPQHF. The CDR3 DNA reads TGTGCCAGCAGCTTGGTACTCTTAGATCAGCCCCAGCATTTT.

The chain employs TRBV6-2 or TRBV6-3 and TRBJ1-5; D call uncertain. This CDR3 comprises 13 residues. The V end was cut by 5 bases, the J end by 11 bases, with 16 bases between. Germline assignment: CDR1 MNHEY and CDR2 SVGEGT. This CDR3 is CASSSDDRRSQHF. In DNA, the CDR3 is TGTGCCAGCAGTAGCGACGACCGGAGGTCCCAGCATTTT.

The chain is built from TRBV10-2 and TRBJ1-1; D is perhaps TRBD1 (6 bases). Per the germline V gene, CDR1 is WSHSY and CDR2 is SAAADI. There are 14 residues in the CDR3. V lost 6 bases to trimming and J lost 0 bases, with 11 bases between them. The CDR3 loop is CASRGGHLNTEAFF. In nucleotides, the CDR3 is TGCGCCAGCAGGGGGGGGCATTTGAACACTGAAGCTTTCTTT.

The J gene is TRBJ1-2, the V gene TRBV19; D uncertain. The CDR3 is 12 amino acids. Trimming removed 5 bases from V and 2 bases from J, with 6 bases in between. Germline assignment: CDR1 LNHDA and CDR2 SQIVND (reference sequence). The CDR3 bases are TGTGCCAGTAGTTCGCGGAACTATGGCTACACCTTC. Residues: CASSSRNYGYTF.

CDR3 DNA sequence: TGCGCCAGCAGCCCAAGGGGAGGTTTGGGTAGCGAGACCCAGTACTTC. Translating it yields CASSPRGGLGSETQYF. V gene TRBV10-1 combines with J gene TRBJ2-5; D may be TRBD2 (6 bases). Germline V CDR1 and CDR2: WNHNN, SYGVQD (reference sequence). V shed 6 bases and J shed 5 bases, with 22 bases lying between them. CDR3 length equals 16 residues.

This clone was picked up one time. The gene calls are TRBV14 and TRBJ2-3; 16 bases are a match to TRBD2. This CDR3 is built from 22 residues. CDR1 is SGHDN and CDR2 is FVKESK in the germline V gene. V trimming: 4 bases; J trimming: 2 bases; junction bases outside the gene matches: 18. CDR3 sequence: CASSPGLAGGLARRRPTDTQYF. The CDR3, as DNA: TGTGCCAGCAGCCCGGGACTAGCGGGGGGGCTCGCCCGCCGGCGCCCCACAGATACGCAGTATTTT.

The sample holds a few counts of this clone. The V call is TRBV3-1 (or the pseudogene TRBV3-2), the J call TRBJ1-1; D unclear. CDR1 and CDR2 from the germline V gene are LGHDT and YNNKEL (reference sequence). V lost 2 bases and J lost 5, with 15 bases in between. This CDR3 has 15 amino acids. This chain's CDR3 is CASSQIRGVRTEAFF. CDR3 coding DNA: TGTGCCAGCAGCCAAATCCGGGGTGTTAGAACTGAAGCTTTCTTT.

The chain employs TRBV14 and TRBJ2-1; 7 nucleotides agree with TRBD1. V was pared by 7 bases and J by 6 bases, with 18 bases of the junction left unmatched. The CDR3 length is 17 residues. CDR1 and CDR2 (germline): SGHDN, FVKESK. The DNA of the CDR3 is TGTGCCAGCATAATGCGGGTAAGTATTCAGGGGGTCAATGAGCAGTTCTTC. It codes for CASIMRVSIQGVNEQFF.

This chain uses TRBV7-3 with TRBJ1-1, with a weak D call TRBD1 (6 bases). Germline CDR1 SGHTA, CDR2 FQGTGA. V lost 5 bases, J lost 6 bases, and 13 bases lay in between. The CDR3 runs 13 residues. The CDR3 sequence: CASSLEQGSEAFF. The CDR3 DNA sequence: TGTGCCAGCAGCCTGGAACAGGGTTCTGAAGCTTTCTTT.

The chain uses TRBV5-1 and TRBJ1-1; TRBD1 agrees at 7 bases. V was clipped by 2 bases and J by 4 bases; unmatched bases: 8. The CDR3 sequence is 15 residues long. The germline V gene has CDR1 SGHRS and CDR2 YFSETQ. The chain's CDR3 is CASSLRQGLSTEAFF. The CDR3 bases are TGCGCCAGCAGCTTAAGACAGGGACTGAGCACTGAAGCTTTCTTT.

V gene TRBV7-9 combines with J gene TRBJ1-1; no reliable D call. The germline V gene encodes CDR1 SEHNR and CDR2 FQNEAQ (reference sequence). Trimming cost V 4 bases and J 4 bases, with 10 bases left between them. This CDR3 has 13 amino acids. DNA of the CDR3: TGTGCCAGCAGCTCCCCTAGTCGCACTGAAGCTTTCTTT. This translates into CASSSPSRTEAFF.

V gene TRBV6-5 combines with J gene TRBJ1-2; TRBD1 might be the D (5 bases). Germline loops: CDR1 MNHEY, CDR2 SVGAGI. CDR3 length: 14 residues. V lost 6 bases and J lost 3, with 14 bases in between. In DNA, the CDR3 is TGTGCCAGCAGATTCCAGGGTGAGGACTATGGCTACACCTTC. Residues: CASRFQGEDYGYTF.

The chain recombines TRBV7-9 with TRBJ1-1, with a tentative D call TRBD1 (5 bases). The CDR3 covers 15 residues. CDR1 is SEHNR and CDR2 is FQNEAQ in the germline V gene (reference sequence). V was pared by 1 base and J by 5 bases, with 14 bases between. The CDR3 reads CASSLGGVRQTEAFF. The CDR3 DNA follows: TGTGCCAGCAGCTTAGGGGGGGTTCGGCAGACTGAAGCTTTCTTT.

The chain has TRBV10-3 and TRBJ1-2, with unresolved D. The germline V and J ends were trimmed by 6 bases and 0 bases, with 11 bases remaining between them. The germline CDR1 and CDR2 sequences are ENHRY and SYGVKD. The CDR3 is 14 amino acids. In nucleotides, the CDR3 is TGTGCCATCAGCCTAGAAGCGACTAACTATGGCTACACCTTC. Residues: CAISLEATNYGYTF.

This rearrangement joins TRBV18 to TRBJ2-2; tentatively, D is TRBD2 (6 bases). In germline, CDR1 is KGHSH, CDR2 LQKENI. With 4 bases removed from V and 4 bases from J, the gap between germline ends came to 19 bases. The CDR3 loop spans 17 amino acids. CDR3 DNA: TGTGCCAGCTCACGGACCCTTACGACTAGGGGCACCGGGGAGCTGTTTTTT. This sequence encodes CASSRTLTTRGTGELFF.

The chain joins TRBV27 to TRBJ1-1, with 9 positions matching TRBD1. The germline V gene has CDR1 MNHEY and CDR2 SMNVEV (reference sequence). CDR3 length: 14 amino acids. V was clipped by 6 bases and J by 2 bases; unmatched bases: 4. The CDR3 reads CASRGQGLNTEAFF. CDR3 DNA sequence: TGTGCCAGCAGGGGACAGGGACTTAACACTGAAGCTTTCTTT.

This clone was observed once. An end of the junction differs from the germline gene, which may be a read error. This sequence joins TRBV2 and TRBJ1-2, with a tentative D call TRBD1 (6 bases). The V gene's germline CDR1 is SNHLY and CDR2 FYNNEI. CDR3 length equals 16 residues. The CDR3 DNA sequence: TGTCCCAGCAGTGAGGGGGGGGAGGTTGCTAACTATGGCTACACCTTC. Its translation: CPSSEGGEVANYGYTF.

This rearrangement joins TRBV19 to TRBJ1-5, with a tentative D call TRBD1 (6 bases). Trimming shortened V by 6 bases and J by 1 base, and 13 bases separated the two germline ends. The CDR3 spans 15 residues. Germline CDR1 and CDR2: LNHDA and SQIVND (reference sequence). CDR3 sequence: CASRVTGGSNQPQHF. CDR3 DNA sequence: TGTGCCAGTAGGGTGACAGGCGGAAGCAATCAGCCCCAGCATTTT.

The CDR3 sequence: CASTDGGLLDTQYF. The DNA for the CDR3 is TGTGCCAGCACCGACGGGGGGCTTTTAGATACGCAGTATTTT. This rearrangement joins TRBV7-9 to TRBJ2-3, with D maybe TRBD2 (7 bases). V lost 7 bases and J lost 5, with 16 bases in between. This CDR3 has 14 residues. Germline CDR1 SEHNR, CDR2 FQNEAQ (reference sequence).